What follows is one T cell receptor beta chain and its context. The antigen is not known. At one of its ends the junction is not consistent with the germline gene, which may arise from a read error. As template, the study used bulk tumor genomic DNA at roughly 600 ng per sample. Several biopsies were collected from each primary tumor during surgery. They were spaced as far apart as possible within the tumor mass. Enrolled patients presented with newly diagnosed, previously untreated non-small cell lung cancer and underwent curative surgery. Every donor was a newly diagnosed non-small cell lung cancer patient having surgery with curative intent. The CDR3 has 14 residues. Germline CDR1 SSHAT, CDR2 FNYEAQ (reference sequence). These data belong to a study of immune heterogeneity within non-small cell lung tumors. The TCR beta CDR3 region underwent multiplex PCR amplification with 32 V and 13 J primers. TCRdb analysed the multiplex PCR reads with MiXCR anew, one entry per CDR3 protein. The sample comprises over 12,000 distinct CDR3 sequences, less than 35% of which are singletons, and roughly 5.4% rests with the top ten.

Study-wide results and limits: Multiple tumor sites within a patient showed recurrence of identical dominant CDR3 beta clonotypes; site-unique high-frequency clones were present as well.

The sequence came from a man in his forties with non-small cell lung cancer. The sequenced sample was lung tumor tissue. The gene calls are TRBV7-7 and TRBJ2-1, with D possibly being TRBD2 (5 bases). CDR3 DNA: TGTGCTAGCAGCCAAGAGGGTAGCTACCATGAGCAGTTCTTC. Residues: CASSQEGSYHEQFF.